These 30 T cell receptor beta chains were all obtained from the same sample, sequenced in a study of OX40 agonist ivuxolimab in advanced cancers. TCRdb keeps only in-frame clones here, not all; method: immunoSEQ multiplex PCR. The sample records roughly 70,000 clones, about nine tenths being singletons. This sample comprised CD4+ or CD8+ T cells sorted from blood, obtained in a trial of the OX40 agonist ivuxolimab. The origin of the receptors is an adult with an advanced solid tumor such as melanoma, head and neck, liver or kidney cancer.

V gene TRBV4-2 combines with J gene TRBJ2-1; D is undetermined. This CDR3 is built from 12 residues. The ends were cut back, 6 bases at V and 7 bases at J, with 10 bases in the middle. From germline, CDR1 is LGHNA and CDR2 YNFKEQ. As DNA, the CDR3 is TGTGCCAGCAGTTACGAGATGAATGAGCAGTTCTTC. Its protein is CASSYEMNEQFF.

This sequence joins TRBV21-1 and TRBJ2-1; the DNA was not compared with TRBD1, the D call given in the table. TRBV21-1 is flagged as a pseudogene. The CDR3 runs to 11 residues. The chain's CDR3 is CASRQGGEQFF. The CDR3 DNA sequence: TGTGCCAGCCGACAGGGCGGTGAGCAGTTCTTC.

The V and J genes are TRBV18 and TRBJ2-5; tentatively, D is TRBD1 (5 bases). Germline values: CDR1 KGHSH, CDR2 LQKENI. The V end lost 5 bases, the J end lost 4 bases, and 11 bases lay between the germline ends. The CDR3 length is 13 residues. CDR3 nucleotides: TGTGCCAGCTCAACAGCAGGGTCAGAGACCCAGTACTTC. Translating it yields CASSTAGSETQYF.

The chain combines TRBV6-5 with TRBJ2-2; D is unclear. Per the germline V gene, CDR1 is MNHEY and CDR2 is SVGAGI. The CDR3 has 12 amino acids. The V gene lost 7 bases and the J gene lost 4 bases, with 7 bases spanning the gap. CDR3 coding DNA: TGTGCCAGCACCAACCCCACCGGGGAGCTGTTTTTT. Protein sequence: CASTNPTGELFF.

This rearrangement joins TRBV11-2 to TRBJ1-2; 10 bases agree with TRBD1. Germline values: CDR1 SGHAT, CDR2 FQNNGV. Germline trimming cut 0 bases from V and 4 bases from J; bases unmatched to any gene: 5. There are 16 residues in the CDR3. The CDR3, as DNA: TGTGCCAGCAGCTTAGATGGCGGGACAGGGGCCTATGGCTACACCTTC. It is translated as CASSLDGGTGAYGYTF.

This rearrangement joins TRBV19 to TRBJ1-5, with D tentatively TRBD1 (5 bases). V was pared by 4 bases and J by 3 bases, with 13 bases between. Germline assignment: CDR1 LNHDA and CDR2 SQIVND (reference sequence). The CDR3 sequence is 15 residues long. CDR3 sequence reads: CASSSRGHDNQPQHF. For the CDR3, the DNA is TGTGCCAGTAGTAGTAGGGGTCATGACAATCAGCCCCAGCATTTT.

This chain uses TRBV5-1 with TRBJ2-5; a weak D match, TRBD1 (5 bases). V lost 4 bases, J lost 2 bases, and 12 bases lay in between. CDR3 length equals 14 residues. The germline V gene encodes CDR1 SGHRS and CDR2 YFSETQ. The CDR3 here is CASSPPTVQETQYF. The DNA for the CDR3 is TGCGCCAGCAGCCCGCCGACAGTACAAGAGACCCAGTACTTC. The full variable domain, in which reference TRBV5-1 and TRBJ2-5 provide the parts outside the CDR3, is KAGVTQTPRYLIKTRGQQVTLSCSPISGHRSVSWYQQTPGQGLQFLFEYFSETQRNKGNFPGRFSGRQFSNSRSEMNVSTLELGDSALYLCASSPPTVQETQYFGPGTRLLVL.

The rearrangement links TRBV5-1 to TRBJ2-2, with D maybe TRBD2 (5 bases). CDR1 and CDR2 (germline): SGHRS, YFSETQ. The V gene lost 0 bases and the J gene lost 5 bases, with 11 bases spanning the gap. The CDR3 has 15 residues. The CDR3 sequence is CASSLGGLTTGELFF. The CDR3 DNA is TGCGCCAGCAGCTTGGGAGGGCTAACGACCGGGGAGCTGTTTTTT.

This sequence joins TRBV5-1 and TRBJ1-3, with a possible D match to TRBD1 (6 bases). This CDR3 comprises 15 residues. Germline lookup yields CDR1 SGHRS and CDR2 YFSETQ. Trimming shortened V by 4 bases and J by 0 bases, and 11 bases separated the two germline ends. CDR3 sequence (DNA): TGCGCCAGCAGCATAGGGGGGAACTCTGGAAACACCATATATTTT. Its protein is CASSIGGNSGNTIYF.

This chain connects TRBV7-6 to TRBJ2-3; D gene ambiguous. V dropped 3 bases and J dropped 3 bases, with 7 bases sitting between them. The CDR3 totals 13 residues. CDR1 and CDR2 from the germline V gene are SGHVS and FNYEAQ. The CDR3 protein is CASSLSRTDTQYF. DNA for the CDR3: TGTGCCAGCAGCTTGTCCAGGACAGATACGCAGTATTTT.

This CDR3 reads CASEGLAGTGELFF. CDR3 DNA: TGTGCCTCGGAGGGACTAGCAGGCACCGGGGAGCTGTTTTTT. The chain couples TRBV30 to TRBJ2-2; 9 nucleotides agree with TRBD2. This CDR3 is 14 amino acids long. In germline, CDR1 is GTSNPN, CDR2 SVGIG (reference sequence). V gave up 7 bases and J gave up 4 bases; unmatched junction bases: 7.

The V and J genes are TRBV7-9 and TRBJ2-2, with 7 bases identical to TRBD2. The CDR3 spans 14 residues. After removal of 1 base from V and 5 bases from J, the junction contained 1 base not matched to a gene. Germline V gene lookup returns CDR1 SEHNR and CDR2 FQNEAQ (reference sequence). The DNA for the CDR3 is TGTGCCAGCAGCTTAGGACTAGCTACCGGGGAGCTGTTTTTT. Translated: CASSLGLATGELFF.

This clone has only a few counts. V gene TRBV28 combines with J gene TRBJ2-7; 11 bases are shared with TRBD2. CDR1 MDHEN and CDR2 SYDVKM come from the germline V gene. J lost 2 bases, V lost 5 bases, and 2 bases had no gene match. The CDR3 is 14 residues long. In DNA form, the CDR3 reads TGTGCCAGCAGTATGACTAGCGGGGCCTACGAGCAGTACTTC. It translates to CASSMTSGAYEQYF.

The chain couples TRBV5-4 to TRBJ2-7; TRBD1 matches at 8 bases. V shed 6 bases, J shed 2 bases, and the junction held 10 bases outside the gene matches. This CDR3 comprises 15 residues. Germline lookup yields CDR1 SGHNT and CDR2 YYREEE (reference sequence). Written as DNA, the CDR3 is TGTGCCAGCACCAAACCGGGACAGGAGCCCTACGAGCAGTACTTC. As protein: CASTKPGQEPYEQYF. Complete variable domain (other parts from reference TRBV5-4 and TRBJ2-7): ETGVTQSPTHLIKTRGQQVTLRCSSQSGHNTVSWYQQALGQGPQFIFQYYREEENGRGNFPPRFSGLQFPNYSSELNVNALELDDSALYLCASTKPGQEPYEQYFGPGTRLTVT.

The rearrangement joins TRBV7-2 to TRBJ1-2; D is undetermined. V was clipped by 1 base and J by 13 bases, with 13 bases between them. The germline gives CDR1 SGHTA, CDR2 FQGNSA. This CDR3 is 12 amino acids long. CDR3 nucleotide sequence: TGTGCCAGCAGCTTAGGTGGGATACCACCCACCTTC. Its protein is CASSLGGIPPTF.

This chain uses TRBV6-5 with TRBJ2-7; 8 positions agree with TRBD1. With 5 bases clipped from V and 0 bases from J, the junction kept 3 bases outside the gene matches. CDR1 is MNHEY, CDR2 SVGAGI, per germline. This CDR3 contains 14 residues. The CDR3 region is CASSRTGFSYEQYF. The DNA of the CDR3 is TGTGCCAGCAGTCGGACAGGGTTCTCCTACGAGCAGTACTTC.

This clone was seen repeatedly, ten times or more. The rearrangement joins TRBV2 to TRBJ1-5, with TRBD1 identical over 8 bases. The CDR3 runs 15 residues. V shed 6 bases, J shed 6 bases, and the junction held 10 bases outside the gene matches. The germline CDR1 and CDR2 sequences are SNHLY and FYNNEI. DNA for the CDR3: TGTGCCAGCAGCCGAACCGGGACAGGTGGTCAGCCCCAGCATTTT. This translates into CASSRTGTGGQPQHF.

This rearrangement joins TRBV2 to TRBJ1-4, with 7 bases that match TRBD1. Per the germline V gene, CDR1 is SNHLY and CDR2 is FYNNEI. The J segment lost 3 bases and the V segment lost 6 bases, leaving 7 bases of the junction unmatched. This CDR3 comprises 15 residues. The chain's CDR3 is CASRITGQSNEKLFF. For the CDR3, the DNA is TGTGCCAGCAGGATCACGGGACAGTCTAATGAAAAACTGTTTTTT.

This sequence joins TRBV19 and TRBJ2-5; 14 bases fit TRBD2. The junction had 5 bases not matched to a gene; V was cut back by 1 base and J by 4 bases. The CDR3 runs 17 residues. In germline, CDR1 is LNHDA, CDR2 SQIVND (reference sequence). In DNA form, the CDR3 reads TGTGCCAGTAGTATAGGGGGGACTAGCGGGAGAATAGAGACCCAGTACTTC. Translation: CASSIGGTSGRIETQYF.

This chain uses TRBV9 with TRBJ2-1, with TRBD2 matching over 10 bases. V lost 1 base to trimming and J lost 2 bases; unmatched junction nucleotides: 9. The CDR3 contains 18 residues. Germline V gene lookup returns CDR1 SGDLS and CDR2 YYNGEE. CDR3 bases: TGTGCCAGCAGCGTATATCCTAGCGGGAGCGTCGCCTACAATGAGCAGTTCTTC. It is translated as CASSVYPSGSVAYNEQFF. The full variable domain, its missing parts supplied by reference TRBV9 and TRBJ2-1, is DSGVTQTPKHLITATGQRVTLRCSPRSGDLSVYWYQQSLDQGLQFLIQYYNGEERAKGNILERFSAQQFPDLHSELNLSSLELGDSALYFCASSVYPSGSVAYNEQFFGPGTRLTVL.

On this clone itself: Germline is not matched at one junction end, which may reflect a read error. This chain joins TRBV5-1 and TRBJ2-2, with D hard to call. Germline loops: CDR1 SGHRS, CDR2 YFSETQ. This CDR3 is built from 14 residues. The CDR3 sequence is CASSLEAKTGELFF. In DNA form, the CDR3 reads TGCGCCAGCAGCTTAGAGGCGAAGACCGGGGAGCTGTTTTTT.

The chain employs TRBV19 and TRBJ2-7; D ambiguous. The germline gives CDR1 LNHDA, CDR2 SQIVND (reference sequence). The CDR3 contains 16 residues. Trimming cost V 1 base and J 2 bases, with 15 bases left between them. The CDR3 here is CASSIAADRSTYEQYF. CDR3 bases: TGTGCCAGTAGTATAGCCGCCGACCGTTCAACCTACGAGCAGTACTTC.

The CDR3 coding sequence is TGTGCCAGCAGTGACGTTGGGGTCGGGGAGCAGTTCTTC. Translating gives CASSDVGVGEQFF. The chain carries TRBV6-1 and TRBJ2-1; D gene unclear. Germline CDR1 MNHNS, CDR2 SASEGT. V dropped 3 bases and J dropped 10 bases, with 13 bases sitting between them. The CDR3 contains 13 residues.

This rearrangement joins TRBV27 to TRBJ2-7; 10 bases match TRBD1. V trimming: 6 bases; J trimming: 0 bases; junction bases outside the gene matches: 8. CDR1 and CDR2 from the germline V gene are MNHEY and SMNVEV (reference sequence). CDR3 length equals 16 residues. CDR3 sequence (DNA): TGTGCCAGCAGGCCGGGACAGGGGAGGTTCTCCTACGAGCAGTACTTC. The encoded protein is CASRPGQGRFSYEQYF.

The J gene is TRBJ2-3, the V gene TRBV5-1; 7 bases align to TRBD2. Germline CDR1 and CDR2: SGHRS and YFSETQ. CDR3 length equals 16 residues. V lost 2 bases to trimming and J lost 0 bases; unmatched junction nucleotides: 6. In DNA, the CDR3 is TGCGCCAGCAGCTTAGGTAATAGCGGGAGCACAGATACGCAGTATTTT. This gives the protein CASSLGNSGSTDTQYF.

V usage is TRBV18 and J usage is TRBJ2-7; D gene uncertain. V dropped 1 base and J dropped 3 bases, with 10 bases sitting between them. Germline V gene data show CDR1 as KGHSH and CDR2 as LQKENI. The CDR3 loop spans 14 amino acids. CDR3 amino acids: CASSPLNIHYEQYF. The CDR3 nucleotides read TGTGCCAGCTCACCACTCAACATCCACTACGAGCAGTACTTC.

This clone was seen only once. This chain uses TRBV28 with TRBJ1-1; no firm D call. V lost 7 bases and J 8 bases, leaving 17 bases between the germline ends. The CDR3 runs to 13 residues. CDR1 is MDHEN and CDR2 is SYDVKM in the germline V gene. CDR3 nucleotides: TGTGCCAGCACCTTCCCAACTCGGCAGGAAGCTTTCTTT. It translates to CASTFPTRQEAFF.

The CDR3 sequence is CASSLGGTSGAQYF. CDR3 coding DNA: TGTGCCAGCAGCCTGGGGGGGACTAGCGGGGCGCAGTATTTT. The chain employs TRBV5-6 and TRBJ2-3; 13 bases are shared with TRBD2. J was trimmed by 10 bases and V by 4 bases; bases with no gene match: 6. Germline lookup yields CDR1 SGHDT and CDR2 YYEEEE. The CDR3 consists of 14 residues.

The CDR3 protein is CASRTGLAGTFYSTDTQYF. The DNA of the CDR3 is TGCGCCAGCAGGACGGGACTAGCGGGAACCTTCTATAGCACAGATACGCAGTATTTT. The chain links TRBV5-1 to TRBJ2-3; the match to TRBD2 covers 13 bases. The germline V gene encodes CDR1 SGHRS and CDR2 YFSETQ. The CDR3 sequence is 19 residues long. Trimming cost V 5 bases and J 0 bases; bases outside gene matches: 12.

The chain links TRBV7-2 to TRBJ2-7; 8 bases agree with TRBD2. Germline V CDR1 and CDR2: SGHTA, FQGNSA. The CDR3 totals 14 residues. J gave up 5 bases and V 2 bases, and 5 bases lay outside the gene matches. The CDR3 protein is CASSLPGGQDEQYF. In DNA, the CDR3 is TGTGCCAGCAGCTTACCGGGAGGGCAGGACGAGCAGTACTTC.